One sample yielded the 2 T cell receptor beta chains listed below, sequenced in a study of T cells after somatic rescue of genetic block. The table came from immunoSEQ multiplex PCR; TCRdb's copy has only in-frame clones and leaves some out. Seen here are tens of thousands of clones, roughly 90% observed once, and the top ten hold 2.9%. Sequenced material: peripheral blood mononuclear cells (PBMCs). The receptor source for this set is a man aged 40-50 years.

The chain links TRBV15 to TRBJ1-5; D perhaps matches TRBD1 (5 bases). Trimming cost V 2 bases and J 4 bases, with 9 bases left between them. Germline V gene sequence: CDR1 LNHNV, CDR2 YYDKDF (reference sequence). The CDR3 runs 14 residues. Here the CDR3 DNA reads TGTGCCACCAGCAGAAGTAACAGGAATCAGCCCCAGCATTTT. Residues: CATSRSNRNQPQHF.

The chain has TRBV5-1 and TRBJ1-1; no clear D gene. Trimming pared 4 bases from V and 0 bases from J, leaving 10 bases between. The CDR3 contains 14 residues. Germline CDR1 reads SGHRS; CDR2 reads YFSETQ. CDR3 protein: CASSARRLNTEAFF. The CDR3 region has the DNA TGCGCCAGCAGCGCCCGGAGATTGAACACTGAAGCTTTCTTT.